This T cell receptor beta chain came from a study of brain metastases from non-small cell lung cancer. This table comes from immunoSEQ multiplex PCR, and its TCRdb copy is limited to in-frame clones, with some not included. Here the sample spans approximately 4,100 clones, around 90% being singletons. The CDR3 sequence is 17 residues long. Looked up from germline, CDR1 is LNHNV and CDR2 is YYDKDF (reference sequence). Trimming shortened V by 0 bases and J by 3 bases, and 12 bases separated the two germline ends. The chain uses TRBV15 and TRBJ2-6; tentatively, D is TRBD2 (7 bases). The material sequenced was primary lung tumor tissue. The TCR was taken from a donor over 35 with non-small cell lung cancer. CDR3 nucleotides: TGTGCCACCAGCAGAGAGGGGGGGGCGCATGGGGCCAACGTCCTGACTTTC. It translates to CATSREGGAHGANVLTF.